Listed below are T cell receptor beta chains from one sample, sequenced in a study of blood T cell repertoires in COVID-19. Method: immunoSEQ multiplex PCR; TCRdb's copy keeps in-frame clones and lacks some. The data contain more than 400,000 clones, approximately 83% of them seen just once; the ten biggest clones take up roughly 3.1%. The sample was peripheral blood. Receptor source: a human donor in a cohort sampled during active COVID-19. Each CDR3 is given with its conserved first and last residue. The D gene is left open where the match is weak. Clone size is shown for a subset of rows, as once, few, many or a class of expanded clone.

clone size	V gene	J gene	D gene	CDR3 protein
-	TRBV19	TRBJ2-7	TRBD2	CASSPSGISYEQYF
-	TRBV19	TRBJ2-3	TRBD2	CASSSLAGGTDTQYF
once	TRBV2	TRBJ2-5	-	CASSLAGPQETQYF
-	TRBV28	TRBJ2-3	TRBD1	CASSLSRDRGYTDTQYF
once	TRBV11-2	TRBJ2-7	-	CASSSSSGTSYEQYF
-	TRBV5-1	TRBJ1-2	TRBD1	CASSRDRLYGYTF
-	TRBV27	TRBJ2-1	TRBD2	CASSQTSGSYEQFF
-	TRBV30	TRBJ2-5	TRBD2	CAWTPGLAIETQYF
-	TRBV28	TRBJ2-7	-	CASTQGDSYEQYF
-	TRBV4-3	TRBJ2-3	-	CASSQLRDNWYTDTQYF
-	TRBV7-9	TRBJ1-6	TRBD1	CASSFPPGQSNNSPLHF
-	TRBV9	TRBJ2-7	TRBD1	CASSVGTGGEQYF
-	TRBV2	TRBJ1-1	-	CASRATGNMNTEAFF
many	TRBV7-9	TRBJ2-1	-	CASKPGIRGGSARNEQFF
-	TRBV11-2	TRBJ2-5	TRBD2	CASSRPTSGYETQYF
-	TRBV18	TRBJ1-1	TRBD1	CASSPRQGEGTEAFF
-	TRBV2	TRBJ1-1	-	CASPRGEGTEAFF
-	TRBV2	TRBJ2-3	-	CASSGQGLTDTQYF
-	TRBV19	TRBJ2-3	TRBD2	CASSFSGTPTDTQYF
-	TRBV25-1	TRBJ1-3	-	CASRRQNDGNTIYF
-	TRBV7-2	TRBJ2-1	TRBD2	CASSGRSGLAGGPYEQFF
-	TRBV12-3/TRBV12-4	TRBJ1-1	TRBD1	CASSLTGLTEAFF
-	TRBV24-1	TRBJ2-7	TRBD1	CATSDHIRQGADDEQYF
-	TRBV9	TRBJ2-7	TRBD1	CASSVEGGGLYEQYF
-	TRBV6-2/TRBV6-3	TRBJ2-1	-	CASSPRLVEQFF
-	TRBV7-2	TRBJ2-1	TRBD2	CASSLAKGTSGRADSYNEQFF
-	TRBV5-1	TRBJ2-5	-	CASSLQVGGGETQYF
-	TRBV10-1	TRBJ1-1	TRBD1	CASIPGQPMNTEAFF
-	TRBV5-4	TRBJ2-1	TRBD2	CASSLGRGVYNEQFF
once	TRBV29-1	TRBJ1-2	TRBD1	CSVEGQAAGIYGYTF
-	TRBV7-3	TRBJ2-3	TRBD1	CASTQWDRGRSDTQYF
-	TRBV20-1	TRBJ2-5	-	CSARQQETQYF
-	TRBV5-5	TRBJ2-4	TRBD2	CASSLVAGGETKNIQYF
few	TRBV7-3	TRBJ2-2	-	CASSLNRGRELFF
-	TRBV2	TRBJ2-3	TRBD1	CASKGDRGYTDTQYF
-	TRBV6-6	TRBJ1-3	-	CASSRGTANSGNTIYF